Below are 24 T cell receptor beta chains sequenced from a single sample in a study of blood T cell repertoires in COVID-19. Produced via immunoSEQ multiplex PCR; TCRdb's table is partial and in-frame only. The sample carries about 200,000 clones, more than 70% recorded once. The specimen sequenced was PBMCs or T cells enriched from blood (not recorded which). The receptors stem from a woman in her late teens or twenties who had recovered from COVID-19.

The CDR3 region is CASSSTSGGETQYF. Here the CDR3 DNA reads TGTGCCAGCAGCTCCACTAGCGGGGGTGAGACCCAGTACTTC. The V call is TRBV7-9, the J call TRBJ2-5; 11 bases line up with TRBD2. V was pared by 4 bases and J by 5 bases, with 3 bases of the junction left unmatched. The CDR3 has 14 residues. CDR1 is SEHNR, CDR2 FQNEAQ, per germline (reference sequence).

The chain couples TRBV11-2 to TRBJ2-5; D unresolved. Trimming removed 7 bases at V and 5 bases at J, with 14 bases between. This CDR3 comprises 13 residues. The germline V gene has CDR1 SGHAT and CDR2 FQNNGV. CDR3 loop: CASTIDRRETQYF. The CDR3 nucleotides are TGTGCCAGCACCATCGATCGGCGGGAGACCCAGTACTTC.

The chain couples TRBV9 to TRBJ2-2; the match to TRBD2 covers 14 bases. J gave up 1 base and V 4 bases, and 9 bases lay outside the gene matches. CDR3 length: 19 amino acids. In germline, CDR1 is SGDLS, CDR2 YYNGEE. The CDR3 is CASSPARTSGGMNTGELFF. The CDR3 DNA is TGTGCCAGCAGCCCCGCGAGGACTAGCGGGGGGATGAACACCGGGGAGCTGTTTTTT.

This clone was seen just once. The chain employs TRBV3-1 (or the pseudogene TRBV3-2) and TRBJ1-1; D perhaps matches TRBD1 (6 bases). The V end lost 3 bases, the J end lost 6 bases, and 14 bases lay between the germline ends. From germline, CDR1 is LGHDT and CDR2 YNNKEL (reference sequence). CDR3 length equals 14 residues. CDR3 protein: CASSQMQGLSEAFF. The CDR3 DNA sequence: TGTGCCAGCAGCCAGATGCAGGGGTTGTCTGAAGCTTTCTTT.

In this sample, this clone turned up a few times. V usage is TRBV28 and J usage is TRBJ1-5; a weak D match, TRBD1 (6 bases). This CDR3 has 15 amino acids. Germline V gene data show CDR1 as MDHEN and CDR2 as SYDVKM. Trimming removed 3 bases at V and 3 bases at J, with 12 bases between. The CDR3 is CASSFAGQLNQPQHF. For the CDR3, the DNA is TGTGCCAGCAGTTTCGCCGGACAGCTCAATCAGCCCCAGCATTTT.

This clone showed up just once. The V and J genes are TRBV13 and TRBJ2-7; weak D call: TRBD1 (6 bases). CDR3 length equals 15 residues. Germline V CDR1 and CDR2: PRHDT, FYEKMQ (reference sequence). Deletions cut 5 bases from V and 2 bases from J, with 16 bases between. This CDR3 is CASSARTAHAYEQYF. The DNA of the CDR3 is TGTGCCAGCAGCGCACGGACAGCCCATGCCTACGAGCAGTACTTC.

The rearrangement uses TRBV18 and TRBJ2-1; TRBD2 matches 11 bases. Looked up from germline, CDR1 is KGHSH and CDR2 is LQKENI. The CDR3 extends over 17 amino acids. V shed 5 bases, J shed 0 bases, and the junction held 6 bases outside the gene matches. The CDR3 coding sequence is TGTGCCAGCTCATCGGGACTAGCGGCAAGCTCCTACAATGAGCAGTTCTTC. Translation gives CASSSGLAASSYNEQFF. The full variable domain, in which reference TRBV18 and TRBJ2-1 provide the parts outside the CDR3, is NAGVMQNPRHLVRRRGQEARLRCSPMKGHSHVYWYRQLPEEGLKFMVYLQKENIIDESGMPKERFSAEFPKEGPSILRIQQVVRGDSAAYFCASSSGLAASSYNEQFFGPGTRLTVL.

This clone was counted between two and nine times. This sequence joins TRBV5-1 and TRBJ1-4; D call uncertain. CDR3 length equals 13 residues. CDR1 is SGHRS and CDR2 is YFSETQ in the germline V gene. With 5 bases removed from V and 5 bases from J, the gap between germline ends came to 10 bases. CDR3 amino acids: CASRPGQNEKLFF. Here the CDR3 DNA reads TGCGCCAGCAGACCGGGTCAGAATGAAAAACTGTTTTTT.

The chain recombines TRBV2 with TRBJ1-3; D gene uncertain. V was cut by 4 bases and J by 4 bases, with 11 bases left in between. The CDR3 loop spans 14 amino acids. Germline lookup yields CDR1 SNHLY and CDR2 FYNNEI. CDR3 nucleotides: TGTGCCAGCAGTGGGGAGATGGGAGGAAACACCATATATTTT. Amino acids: CASSGEMGGNTIYF.

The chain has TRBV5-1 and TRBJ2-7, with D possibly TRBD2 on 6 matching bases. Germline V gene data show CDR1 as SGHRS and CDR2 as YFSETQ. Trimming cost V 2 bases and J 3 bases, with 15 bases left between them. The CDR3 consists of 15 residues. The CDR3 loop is CASSLSPGRRYEQYF. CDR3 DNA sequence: TGCGCCAGCAGCTTATCTCCAGGGAGGCGCTACGAGCAGTACTTC.

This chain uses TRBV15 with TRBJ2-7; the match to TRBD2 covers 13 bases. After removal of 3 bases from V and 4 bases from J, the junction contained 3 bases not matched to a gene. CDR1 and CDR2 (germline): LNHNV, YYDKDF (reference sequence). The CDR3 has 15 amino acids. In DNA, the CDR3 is TGTGCCACCAGCAGGAGGACTAGCGGGGGATACGAGCAGTACTTC. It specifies CATSRRTSGGYEQYF.

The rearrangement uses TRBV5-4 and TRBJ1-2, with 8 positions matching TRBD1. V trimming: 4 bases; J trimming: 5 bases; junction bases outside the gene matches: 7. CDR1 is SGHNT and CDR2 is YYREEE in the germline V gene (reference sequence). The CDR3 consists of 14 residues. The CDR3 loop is CASSRTGLLYGYTF. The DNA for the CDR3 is TGTGCCAGCAGCAGGACAGGGCTCCTATATGGCTACACCTTC.

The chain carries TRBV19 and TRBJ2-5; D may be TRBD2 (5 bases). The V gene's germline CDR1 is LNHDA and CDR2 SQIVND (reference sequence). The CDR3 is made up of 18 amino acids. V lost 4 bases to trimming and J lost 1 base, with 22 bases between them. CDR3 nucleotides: TGTGCCAGTAGTAGCGGGCGTCCGGGAACCGACCTCCAAGAGACCCAGTACTTC. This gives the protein CASSSGRPGTDLQETQYF. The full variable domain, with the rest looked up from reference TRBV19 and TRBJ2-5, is DGGITQSPKYLFRKEGQNVTLSCEQNLNHDAMYWYRQDPGQGLRLIYYSQIVNDFQKGDIAEGYSVSREKKESFPLTVTSAQKNPTAFYLCASSSGRPGTDLQETQYFGPGTRLLVL.

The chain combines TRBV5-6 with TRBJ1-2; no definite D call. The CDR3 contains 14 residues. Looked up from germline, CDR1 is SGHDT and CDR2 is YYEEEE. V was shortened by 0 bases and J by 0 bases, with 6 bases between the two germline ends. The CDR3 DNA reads TGTGCCAGCAGCTTGGTCGGAGCTAACTATGGCTACACCTTC. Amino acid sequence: CASSLVGANYGYTF.

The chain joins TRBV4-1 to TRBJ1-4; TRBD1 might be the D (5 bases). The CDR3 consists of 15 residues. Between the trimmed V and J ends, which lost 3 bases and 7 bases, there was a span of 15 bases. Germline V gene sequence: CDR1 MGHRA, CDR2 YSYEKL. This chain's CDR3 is CASSQPRAGGEKLFF. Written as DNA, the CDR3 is TGCGCCAGCAGCCAGCCCAGGGCTGGCGGTGAAAAACTGTTTTTT.

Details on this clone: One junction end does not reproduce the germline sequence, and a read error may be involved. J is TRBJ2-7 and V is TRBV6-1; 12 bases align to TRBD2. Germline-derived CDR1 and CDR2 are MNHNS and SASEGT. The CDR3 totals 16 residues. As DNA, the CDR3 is TGTGCCAGCAGCGAAGGGACTAGCGGGCTGACCTACGAGCAGTACTTC. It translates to CASSEGTSGLTYEQYF.

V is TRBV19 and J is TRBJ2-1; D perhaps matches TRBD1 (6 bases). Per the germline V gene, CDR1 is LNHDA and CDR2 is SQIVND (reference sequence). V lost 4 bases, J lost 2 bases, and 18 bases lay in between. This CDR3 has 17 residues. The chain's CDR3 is CASSKGPATGTYNEQFF. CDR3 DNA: TGTGCCAGTAGTAAAGGGCCCGCGACAGGAACCTACAATGAGCAGTTCTTC.

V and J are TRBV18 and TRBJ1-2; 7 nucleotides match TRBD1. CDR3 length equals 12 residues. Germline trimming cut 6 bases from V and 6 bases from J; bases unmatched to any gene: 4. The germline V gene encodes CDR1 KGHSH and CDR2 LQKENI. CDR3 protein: CASSRQGDGYTF. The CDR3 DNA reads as TGTGCCAGCTCCAGACAGGGAGATGGCTACACCTTC.

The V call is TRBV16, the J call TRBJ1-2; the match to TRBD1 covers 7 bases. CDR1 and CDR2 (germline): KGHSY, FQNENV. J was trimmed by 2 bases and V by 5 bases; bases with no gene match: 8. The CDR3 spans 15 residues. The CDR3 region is CASSELQGLNYGYTF. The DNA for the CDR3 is TGTGCCAGCAGCGAATTACAGGGGTTGAACTATGGCTACACCTTC.

CDR3 sequence reads: CASSATGSGRSYNSPLHF. The CDR3 DNA sequence: TGTGCCAGCAGTGCGACAGGGTCGGGTCGGTCCTATAATTCACCCCTCCACTTT. V usage is TRBV25-1 and J usage is TRBJ1-6; the match to TRBD1 covers 7 bases. The CDR3 consists of 18 residues. After removal of 4 bases from V and 1 base from J, the junction contained 10 bases not matched to a gene. Per germline, CDR1 MGHDK and CDR2 SYGVNS. The full variable domain, completed using reference TRBV25-1 and TRBJ1-6, is EADIYQTPRYLVIGTGKKITLECSQTMGHDKMYWYQQDPGMELHLIHYSYGVNSTEKGDLSSESTVSRIRTEHFPLTLESARPSHTSQYLCASSATGSGRSYNSPLHFGNGTRLTVT.

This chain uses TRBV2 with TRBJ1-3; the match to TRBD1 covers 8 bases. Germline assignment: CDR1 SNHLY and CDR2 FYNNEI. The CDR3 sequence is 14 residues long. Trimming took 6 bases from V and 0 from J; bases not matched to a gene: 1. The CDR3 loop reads CASSTGGSGNTIYF. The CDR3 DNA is TGTGCCAGCAGCACAGGGGGCTCTGGAAACACCATATATTTT.

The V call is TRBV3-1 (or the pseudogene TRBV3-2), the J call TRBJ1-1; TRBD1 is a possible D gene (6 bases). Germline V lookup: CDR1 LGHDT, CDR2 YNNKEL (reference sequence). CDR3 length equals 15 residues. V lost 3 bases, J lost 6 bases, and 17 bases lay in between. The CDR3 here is CASSHGGLRASEAFF. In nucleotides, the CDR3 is TGTGCCAGCAGCCATGGGGGCCTACGGGCCTCTGAAGCTTTCTTT.

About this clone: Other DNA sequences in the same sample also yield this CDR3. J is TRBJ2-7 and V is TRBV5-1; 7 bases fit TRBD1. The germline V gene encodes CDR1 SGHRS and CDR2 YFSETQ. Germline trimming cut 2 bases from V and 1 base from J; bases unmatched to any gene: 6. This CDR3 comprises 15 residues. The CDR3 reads CASSFSGQTSYEQYF. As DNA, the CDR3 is TGCGCCAGCAGCTTCTCGGGACAGACTTCCTACGAGCAGTACTTC.

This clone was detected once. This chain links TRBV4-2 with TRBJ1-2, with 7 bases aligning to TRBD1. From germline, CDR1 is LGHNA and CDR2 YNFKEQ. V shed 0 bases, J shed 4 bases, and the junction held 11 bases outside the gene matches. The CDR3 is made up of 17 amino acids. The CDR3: CASSQDAQGPRLYGYTF. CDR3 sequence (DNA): TGTGCCAGCAGCCAAGATGCACAGGGGCCACGTCTCTATGGCTACACCTTC.